This T cell receptor beta chain appears in the sequencing data of a study of beta chain features in type 1 diabetes. After removal of 6 bases from V and 0 bases from J, the junction contained 2 bases not matched to a gene. Looked up from germline, CDR1 is SGHTA and CDR2 is FQGNSA. CDR3 length equals 15 residues. Every bit of the isolated RNA underwent reverse transcription, so sequencing read expressed TCRB transcripts. Measured with immunoSEQ multiplex PCR; TCRdb has only the in-frame clones, and not every one. Of roughly 450,000 clones listed, about an eighth are singletons. As regards this clone: Its target is not known.

Study-level points and caveats: TCRB CDR3 length was moderately but significantly reduced in all four CD4+ subsets of Type 1 diabetes patients. TCRB rearrangement may or may not be influenced by HLA type; here this remained unresolved.

The V and J genes are TRBV7-2 and TRBJ2-3; 11 nucleotides align to TRBD2. This clonotype originated in a woman younger than 35 in good health. Sequenced sample: naive CD4+ T cells from blood. This CDR3 reads CASRIAGGSTDTQYF. The CDR3 region has the DNA TGTGCCAGCAGAATAGCGGGAGGGAGCACAGATACGCAGTATTTT.